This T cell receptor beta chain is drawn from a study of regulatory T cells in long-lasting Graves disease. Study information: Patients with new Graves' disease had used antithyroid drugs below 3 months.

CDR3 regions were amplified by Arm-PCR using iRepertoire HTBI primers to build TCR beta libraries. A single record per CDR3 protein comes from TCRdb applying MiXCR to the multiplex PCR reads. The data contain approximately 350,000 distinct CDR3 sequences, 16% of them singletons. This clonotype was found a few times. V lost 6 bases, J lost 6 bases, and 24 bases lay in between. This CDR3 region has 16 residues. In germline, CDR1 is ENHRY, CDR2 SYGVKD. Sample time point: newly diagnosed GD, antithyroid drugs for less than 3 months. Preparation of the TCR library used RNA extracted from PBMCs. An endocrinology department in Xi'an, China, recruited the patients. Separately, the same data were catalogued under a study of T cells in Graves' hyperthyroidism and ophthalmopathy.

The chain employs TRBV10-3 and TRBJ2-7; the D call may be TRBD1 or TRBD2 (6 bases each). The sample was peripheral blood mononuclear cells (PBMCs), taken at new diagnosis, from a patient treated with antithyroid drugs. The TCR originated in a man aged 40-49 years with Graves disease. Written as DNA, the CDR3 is TGTGCCATCAGCGAAATAACGGGGGCTATACACCGCGAGCAGTACTTC. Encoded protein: CAISEITGAIHREQYF.